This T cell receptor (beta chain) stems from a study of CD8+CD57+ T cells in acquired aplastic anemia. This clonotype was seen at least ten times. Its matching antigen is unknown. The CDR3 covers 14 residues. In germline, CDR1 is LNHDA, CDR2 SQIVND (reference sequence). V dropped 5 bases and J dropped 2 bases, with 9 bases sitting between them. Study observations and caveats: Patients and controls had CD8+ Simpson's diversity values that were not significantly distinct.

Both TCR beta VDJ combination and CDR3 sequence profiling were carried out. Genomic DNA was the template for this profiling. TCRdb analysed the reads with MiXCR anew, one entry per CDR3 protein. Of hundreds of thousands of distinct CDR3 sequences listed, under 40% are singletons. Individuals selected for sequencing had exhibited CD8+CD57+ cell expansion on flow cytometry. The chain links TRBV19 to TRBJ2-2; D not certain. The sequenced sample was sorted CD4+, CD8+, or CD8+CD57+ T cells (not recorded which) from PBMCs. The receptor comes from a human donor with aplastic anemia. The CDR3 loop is CASSQWANTGELFF. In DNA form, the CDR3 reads TGTGCCAGTAGTCAATGGGCAAACACCGGGGAGCTGTTTTTT.